The sequence of this TCR beta chain was determined in a study of CD4 and CD8 cells across lung adenocarcinoma regions listed by TCRdb under 2018. Regarding the study in general: The study compared tumor centers with tumor margins to examine intratumor heterogeneity of the T cell receptor repertoire.

This clonotype was picked up a small number of times. Its antigen target is currently unknown. The record has no base qualities; no much larger clone is one base away. Patients with localized lung adenocarcinoma, a subtype of non-small cell lung cancer, were used as donors. The samples were taken from the margins of localized lung adenocarcinomas. For TCR repertoire analysis, CD8+ T cells from tumor tissue were profiled apart from CD4+ T cells. Library preparation employed PCR. Sequencer: HiSeq X Ten. TCRdb itself trimmed the public reads at Q25 with fastp, ran MiXCR and retained productive beta chains. Each entry is one CDR3 protein sequence, shown with its most common DNA and genes. Recorded for this sample are some 11,000 distinct CDR3 sequences; about 61% of them occurred a single time. The top ten clones comprise 88% of the sample. The material sequenced was CD8+ T cells from the margin of a lung tumor. In the paper's terms, the cell subset or site label means: tumor margin region. This sequence was found in a male donor with lung adenocarcinoma. The CD4 and CD8 labels of this study may be unreliable.

The bases are TGTGCCAGCGCCCGGGACAGGGTTTTGAACACTGAAGCTTTCTTT. The encoded protein is CASARDRVLNTEAFF. Here the chain combines TRBV6-1 and TRBJ1-1; the junction holds 9 bases that match TRBD1. V is cut back by 8 bases and J by 0 bases, with 7 bases in the junction unmatched. Sequences MNHNS (CDR1) and SASEGT (CDR2) are obtained from the germline V gene. From cysteine to phenylalanine, the CDR3 is 15 amino acids long. Only the CDR3 region is kept as DNA, spanning 45 bases read in frame from base 1.